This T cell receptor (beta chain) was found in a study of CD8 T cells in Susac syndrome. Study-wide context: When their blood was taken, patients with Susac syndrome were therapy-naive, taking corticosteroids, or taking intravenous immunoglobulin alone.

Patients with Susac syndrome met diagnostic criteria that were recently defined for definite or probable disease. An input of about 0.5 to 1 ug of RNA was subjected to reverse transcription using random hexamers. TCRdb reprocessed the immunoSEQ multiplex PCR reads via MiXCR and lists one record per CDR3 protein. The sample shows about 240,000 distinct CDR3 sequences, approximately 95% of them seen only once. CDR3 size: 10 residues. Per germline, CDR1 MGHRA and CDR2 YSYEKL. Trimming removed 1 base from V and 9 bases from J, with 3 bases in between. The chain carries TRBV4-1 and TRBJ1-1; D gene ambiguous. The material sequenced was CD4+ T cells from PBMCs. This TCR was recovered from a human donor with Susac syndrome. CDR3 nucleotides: TGCGCCAGCAGCCAAGCTAAAGCTTTCTTT. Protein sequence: CASSQAKAFF.